This T cell receptor beta chain is drawn from a study of blood T cell repertoires in COVID-19. Study background: The cDNA or gDNA used as material had been derived from T cells, B-cell-depleted T cells, or PBMCs.

There are 11 residues in the CDR3. Per the germline V gene, CDR1 is GTSNPN and CDR2 is SVGIG (reference sequence). In the case of this clone: Compared with germline, one end of the junction differs, possibly owing to a read error.

As processed by the authors: Reference gene primer amplification gave estimated nucleated cell counts. Profiled with immunoSEQ multiplex PCR; TCRdb holds only in-frame clones, not every one. That table gives V, J and clone size, and the DNA gave D and trimming. Among around 130,000 clones listed, 84% were seen once. V usage is TRBV30 and J usage is TRBJ1-1; D is unresolved. The receptor's source is a man aged 60-69 years with acute or convalescent COVID-19. The sample taken for sequencing was peripheral blood. CDR3 loop: CAWRSGGEAFF. The CDR3 coding sequence is TGTGCTTGGAGGAGTGGCGGGGAAGCTTTCTTT. The full variable domain, completed using reference TRBV30 and TRBJ1-1, is SQTIHQWPATLVQPVGSPLSLECTVEGTSNPNLYWYRQAAGRGLQLLFYSVGIGQISSEVPQNLSASRPQDRQFILSSKKLLLSDSGFYLCAWRSGGEAFFGQGTRLTVV.